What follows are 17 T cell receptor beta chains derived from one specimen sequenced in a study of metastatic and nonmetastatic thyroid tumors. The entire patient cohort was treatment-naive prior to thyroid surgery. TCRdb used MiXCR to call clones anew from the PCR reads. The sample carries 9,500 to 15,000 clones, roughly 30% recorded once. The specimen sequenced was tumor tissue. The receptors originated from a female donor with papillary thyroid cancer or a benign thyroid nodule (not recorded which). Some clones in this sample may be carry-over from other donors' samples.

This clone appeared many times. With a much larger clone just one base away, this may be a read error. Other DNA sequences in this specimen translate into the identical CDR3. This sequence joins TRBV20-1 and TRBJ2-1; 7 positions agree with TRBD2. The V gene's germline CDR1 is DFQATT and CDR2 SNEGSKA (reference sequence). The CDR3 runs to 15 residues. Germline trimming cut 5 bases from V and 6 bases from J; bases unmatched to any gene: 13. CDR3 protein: CSARVWEGVSNEQFF. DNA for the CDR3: TGCAGTGCTCGAGTTTGGGAGGGAGTCAGCAATGAGCAGTTCTTC.

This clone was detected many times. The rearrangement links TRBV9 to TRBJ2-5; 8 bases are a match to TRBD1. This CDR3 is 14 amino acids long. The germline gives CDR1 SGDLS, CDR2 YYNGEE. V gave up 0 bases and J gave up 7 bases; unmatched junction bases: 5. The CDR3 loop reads CASSVGGQATTQYF. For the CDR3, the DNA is TGTGCCAGCAGCGTAGGGGGACAGGCTACGACCCAGTACTTC.

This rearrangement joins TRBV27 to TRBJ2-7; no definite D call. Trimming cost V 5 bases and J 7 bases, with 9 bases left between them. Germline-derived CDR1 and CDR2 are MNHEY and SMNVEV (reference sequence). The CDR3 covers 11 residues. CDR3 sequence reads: CASSTPGEQYF. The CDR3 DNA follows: TGTGCCAGCAGTACCCCCGGGGAGCAGTACTTC.

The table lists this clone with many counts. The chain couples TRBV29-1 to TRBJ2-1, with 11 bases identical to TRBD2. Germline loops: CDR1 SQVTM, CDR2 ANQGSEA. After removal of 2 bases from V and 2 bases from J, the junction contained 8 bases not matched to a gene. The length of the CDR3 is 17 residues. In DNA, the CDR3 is TGCAGCGTTGAACTAGGACTAGCGGGCGACACCTACAATGAGCAGTTCTTC. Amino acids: CSVELGLAGDTYNEQFF.

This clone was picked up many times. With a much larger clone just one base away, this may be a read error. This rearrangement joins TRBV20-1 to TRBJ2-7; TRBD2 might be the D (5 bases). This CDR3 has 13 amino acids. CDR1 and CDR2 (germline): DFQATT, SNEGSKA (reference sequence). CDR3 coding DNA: TGCAGTGCTAGGACCGGGGAACCCTACGCGCAGTACTTC. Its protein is CSARTGEPYAQYF.

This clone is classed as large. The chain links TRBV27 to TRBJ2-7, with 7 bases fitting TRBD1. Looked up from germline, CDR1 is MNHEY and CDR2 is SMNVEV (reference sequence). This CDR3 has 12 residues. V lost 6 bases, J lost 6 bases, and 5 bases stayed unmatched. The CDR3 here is CASSQRQGEQYF. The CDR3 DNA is TGTGCCAGCAGCCAACGACAGGGCGAGCAGTACTTC.

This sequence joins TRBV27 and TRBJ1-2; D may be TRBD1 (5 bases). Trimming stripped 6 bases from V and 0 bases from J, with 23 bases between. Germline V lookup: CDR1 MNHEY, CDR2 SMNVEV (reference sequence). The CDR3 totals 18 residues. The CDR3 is CASRKRDGTHHPNYGYTF. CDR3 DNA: TGTGCCAGCAGAAAGAGGGACGGAACACACCACCCTAACTATGGCTACACCTTC.

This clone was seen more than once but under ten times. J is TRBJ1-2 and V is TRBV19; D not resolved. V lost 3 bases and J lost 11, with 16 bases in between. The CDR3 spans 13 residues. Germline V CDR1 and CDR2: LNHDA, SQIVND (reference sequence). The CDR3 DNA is TGTGCCAGTAGTATTCGGTCCGGCCTGGGTTACACCTTC. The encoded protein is CASSIRSGLGYTF.

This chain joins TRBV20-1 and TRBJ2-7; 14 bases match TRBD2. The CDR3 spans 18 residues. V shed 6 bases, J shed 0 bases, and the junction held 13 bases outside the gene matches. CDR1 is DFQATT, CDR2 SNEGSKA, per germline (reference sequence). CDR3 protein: CSATSGTSGSGDSYEQYF. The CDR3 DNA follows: TGCAGTGCCACCTCCGGGACTAGCGGGAGCGGGGACTCCTACGAGCAGTACTTC.

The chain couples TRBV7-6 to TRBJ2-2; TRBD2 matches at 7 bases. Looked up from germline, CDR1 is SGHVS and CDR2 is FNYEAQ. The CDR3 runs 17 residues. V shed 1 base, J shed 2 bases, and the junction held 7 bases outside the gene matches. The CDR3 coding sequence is TGTGCCAGCAGCTTAGTGGGGCTAGCGGAAAACACCGGGGAGCTGTTTTTT. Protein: CASSLVGLAENTGELFF. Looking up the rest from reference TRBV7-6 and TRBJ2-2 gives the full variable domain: GAGVSQSPRYKVTKRGQDVALRCDPISGHVSLYWYRQALGQGPEFLTYFNYEAQQDKSGLPNDRFSAERPEGSISTLTIQRTEQRDSAMYRCASSLVGLAENTGELFFGEGSRLTVL.

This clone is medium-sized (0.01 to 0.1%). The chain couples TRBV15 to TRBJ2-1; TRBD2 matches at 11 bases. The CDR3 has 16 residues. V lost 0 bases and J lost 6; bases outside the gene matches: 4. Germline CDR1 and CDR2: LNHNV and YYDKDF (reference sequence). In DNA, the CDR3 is TGTGCCACCAGCAGAGAACTAGCGGGAGTATCCAATGAGCAGTTCTTC. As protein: CATSRELAGVSNEQFF.

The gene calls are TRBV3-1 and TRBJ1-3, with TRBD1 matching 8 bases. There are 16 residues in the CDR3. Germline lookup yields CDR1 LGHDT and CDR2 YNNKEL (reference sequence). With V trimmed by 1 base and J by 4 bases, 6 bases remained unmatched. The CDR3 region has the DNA TGTGCCAGCAGCCAAGGGACAGGGCTAGTCGGAAACACCATATATTTT. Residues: CASSQGTGLVGNTIYF.

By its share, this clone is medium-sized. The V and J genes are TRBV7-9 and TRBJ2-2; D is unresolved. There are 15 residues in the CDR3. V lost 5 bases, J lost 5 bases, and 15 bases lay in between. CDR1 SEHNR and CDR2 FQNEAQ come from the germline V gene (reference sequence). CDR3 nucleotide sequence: TGTGCCAGCAGCCCCCGACCAGAACATACCGGGGAGCTGTTTTTT. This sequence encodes CASSPRPEHTGELFF.

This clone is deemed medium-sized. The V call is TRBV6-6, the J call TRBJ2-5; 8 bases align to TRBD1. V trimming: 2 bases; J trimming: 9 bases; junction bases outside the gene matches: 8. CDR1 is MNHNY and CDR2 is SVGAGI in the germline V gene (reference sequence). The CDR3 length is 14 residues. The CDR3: CASSYLGQVRSQYF. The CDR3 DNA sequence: TGTGCCAGCAGTTACCTGGGACAGGTTCGGTCCCAGTACTTC.

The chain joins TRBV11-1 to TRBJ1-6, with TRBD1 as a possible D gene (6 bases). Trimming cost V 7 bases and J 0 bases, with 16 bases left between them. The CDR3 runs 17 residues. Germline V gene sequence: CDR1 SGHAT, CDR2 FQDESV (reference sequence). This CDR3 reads CASTEKQGRSYNSPLHF. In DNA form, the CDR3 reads TGTGCCAGCACGGAGAAACAGGGACGCTCCTATAATTCACCCCTCCACTTT.

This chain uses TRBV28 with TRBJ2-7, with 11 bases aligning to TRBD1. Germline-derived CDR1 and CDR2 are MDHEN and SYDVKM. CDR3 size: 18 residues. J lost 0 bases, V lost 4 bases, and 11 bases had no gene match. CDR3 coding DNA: TGTGCCAGCAGTTCTAGCCGGACAGGGGGCCTCAGCTCCTACGAGCAGTACTTC. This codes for CASSSSRTGGLSSYEQYF.

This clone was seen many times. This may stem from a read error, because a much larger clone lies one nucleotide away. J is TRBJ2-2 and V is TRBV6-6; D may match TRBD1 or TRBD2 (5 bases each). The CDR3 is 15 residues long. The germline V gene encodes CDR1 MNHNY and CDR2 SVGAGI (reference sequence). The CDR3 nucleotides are TGTGCCAGCAGTTACCGGGACGGGTTGACCGGGGAGCCGTTTTTT. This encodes CASSYRDGLTGEPFF.